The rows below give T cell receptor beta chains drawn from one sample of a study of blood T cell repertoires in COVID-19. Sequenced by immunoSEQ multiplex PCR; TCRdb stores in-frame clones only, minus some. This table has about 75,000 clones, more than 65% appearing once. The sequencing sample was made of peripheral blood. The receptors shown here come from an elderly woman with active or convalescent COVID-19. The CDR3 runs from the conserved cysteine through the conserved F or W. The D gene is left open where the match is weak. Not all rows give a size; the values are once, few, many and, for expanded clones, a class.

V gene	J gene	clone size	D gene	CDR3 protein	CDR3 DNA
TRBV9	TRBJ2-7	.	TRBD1	CASSVGRDRGSYEQYF	TGTGCCAGCAGCGTAGGTCGGGACAGGGGCTCCTACGAGCAGTACTTC
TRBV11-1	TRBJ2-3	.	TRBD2	CASSPALSGREDTQYF	TGTGCCAGCAGCCCCGCCCTTAGCGGGAGAGAAGATACGCAGTATTTT
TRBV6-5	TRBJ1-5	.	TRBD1	CASSLSQGGQPQHF	TGTGCCAGCAGTTTATCCCAGGGGGGTCAGCCCCAGCATTTT
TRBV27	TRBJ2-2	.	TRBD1	CASRSRTGFSNTGELFF	TGTGCCAGCAGATCCCGGACAGGCTTTTCGAACACCGGGGAGCTGTTTTTT
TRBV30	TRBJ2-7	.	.	CAWSDIRGLSSYEQYF	TGTGCCTGGAGTGACATACGGGGGTTAAGCTCCTACGAGCAGTACTTC
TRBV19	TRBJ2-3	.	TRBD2	CASSQTSGRAGDTQYF	TGTGCCAGTAGCCAGACTAGCGGGAGGGCAGGAGATACGCAGTATTTT
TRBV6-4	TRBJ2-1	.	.	CASSVGGYNEQFF	TGTGCCAGCAGTGTCGGGGGTTACAATGAGCAGTTCTTC
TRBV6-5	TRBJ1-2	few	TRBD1	CASSYEGEGANYGYTF	TGTGCCAGCAGTTACGAAGGTGAGGGGGCCAACTATGGCTACACCTTC
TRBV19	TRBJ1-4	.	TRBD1	CASSAGQGHNEKLFF	TGTGCCAGTAGTGCAGGACAGGGACACAATGAAAAACTGTTTTTT
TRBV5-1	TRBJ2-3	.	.	CASRTSLFADTQYF	TGCGCCAGCAGGACTAGTCTATTTGCAGATACGCAGTATTTT
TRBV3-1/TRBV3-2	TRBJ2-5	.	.	CASSQVLGGPQETQYF	TGTGCCAGCAGCCAAGTTTTGGGCGGGCCTCAAGAGACCCAGTACTTC
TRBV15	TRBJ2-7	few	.	CATSRDRWYEQYF	TGTGCCACCAGCAGAGACCGGTGGTACGAGCAGTACTTC
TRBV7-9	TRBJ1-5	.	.	CASSPQGENQPQHF	TGTGCCAGCAGCCCACAGGGTGAGAATCAGCCCCAGCATTTT
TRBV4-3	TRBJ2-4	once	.	CASSQTVSDWRNIQYF	TGCGCCAGCAGCCAGACCGTTTCCGATTGGAGAAACATTCAGTACTTC
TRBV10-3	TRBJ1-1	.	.	CAISESLLGRVSTEAFF	TGTGCCATCAGTGAGTCTTTATTGGGCAGGGTCTCCACTGAAGCTTTCTTT
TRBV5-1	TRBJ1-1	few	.	CASQTGSKNTEAFF	TGCGCCAGTCAGACAGGCTCTAAGAACACTGAAGCTTTCTTT
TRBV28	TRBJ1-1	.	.	CASSLGGGLNTEAFF	TGTGCCAGCAGTTTAGGGGGGGGCCTGAACACTGAAGCTTTCTTT
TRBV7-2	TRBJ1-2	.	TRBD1	CASSRLVQGYGYTF	TGTGCCAGCAGCCGGTTGGTACAGGGGTATGGCTACACCTTC
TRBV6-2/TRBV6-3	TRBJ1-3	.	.	CASSYATGISGNTIYF	TGTGCCAGCAGTTATGCGACAGGAATCTCTGGAAACACCATATATTTT
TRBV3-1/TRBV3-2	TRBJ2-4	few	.	CASSQGLVGIQYF	TGTGCCAGCAGCCAAGGACTAGTTGGCATTCAGTACTTC
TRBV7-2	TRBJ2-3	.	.	CASSSRVRSSTDTQYF	TGTGCCAGCAGCTCCCGGGTGAGATCTAGCACAGATACGCAGTATTTT
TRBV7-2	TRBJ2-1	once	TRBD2	CASSSRSGGWFF	TGTGCCAGCAGCTCCCGGTCGGGAGGGTGGTTCTTC
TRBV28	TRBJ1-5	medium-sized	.	CASSKPWDSRGNQPQHF	TGTGCCAGCAGTAAACCCTGGGACTCCCGTGGGAATCAGCCCCAGCATTTT
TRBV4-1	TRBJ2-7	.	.	CASSQEAGTPFYF	TGCGCCAGCAGCCAAGAGGCCGGGACACCTTTTTACTTC
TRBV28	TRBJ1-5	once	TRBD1	CASSTGTGYQPQHF	TGTGCCAGCAGTACCGGGACAGGCTATCAGCCCCAGCATTTT